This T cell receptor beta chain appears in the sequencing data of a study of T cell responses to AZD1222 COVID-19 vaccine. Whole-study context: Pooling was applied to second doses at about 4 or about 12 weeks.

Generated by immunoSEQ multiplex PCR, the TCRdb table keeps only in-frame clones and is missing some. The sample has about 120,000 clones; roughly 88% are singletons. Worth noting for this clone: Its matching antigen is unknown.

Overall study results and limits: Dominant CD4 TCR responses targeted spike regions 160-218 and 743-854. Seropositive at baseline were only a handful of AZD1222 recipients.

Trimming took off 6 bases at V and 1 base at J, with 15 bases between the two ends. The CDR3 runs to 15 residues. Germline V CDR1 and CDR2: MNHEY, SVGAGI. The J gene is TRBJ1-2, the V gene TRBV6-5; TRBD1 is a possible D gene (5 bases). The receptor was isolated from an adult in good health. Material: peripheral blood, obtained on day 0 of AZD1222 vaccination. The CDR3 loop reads CASRTGTGINYGYTF. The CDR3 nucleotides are TGTGCCAGCAGGACCGGGACCGGAATTAACTATGGCTACACCTTC.